This T cell receptor beta chain was captured by sequencing in a study of T-cell memory formation after mild COVID-19. Each CDR3 protein gets one entry after TCRdb re-called the 5' RACE reads with MiXCR. The repertoire holds approximately 480,000 distinct CDR3 sequences, with roughly 18% as singletons. This clonotype was counted between two and nine times. What it recognizes is unknown. Findings and caveats of the study: Confirmation was lacking for SARS-CoV-2 specificity of second-wave clones that peaked on day 37.

V trimming: 6 bases; J trimming: 4 bases; junction bases outside the gene matches: 6. The CDR3 consists of 14 residues. Sequencing input: PBMCs or a T cell subset sorted from them (not recorded which). The receptor's source is an adult woman who had mild COVID-19 (a few samples of this study predate the infection). Cell type and time point are not known. J is TRBJ2-5 and V is TRBV12-3 or TRBV12-4; 9 bases agree with TRBD2. The DNA of the CDR3 is TGTGCCAGCAGCTTATCAGCGGGAGGAGAGACCCAGTACTTC. Translated: CASSLSAGGETQYF.